The entry below describes one TCR beta chain. Produced via immunoSEQ multiplex PCR; TCRdb's table is partial and in-frame only. Among a few hundred thousand clones listed, around 81% were seen once. The sample is drawn from a study of blood T cell repertoires in COVID-19. Turning to the study itself: COVID-19 samples from acute and convalescent phases originated in the United States, Italy and Spain.

Germline V gene sequence: CDR1 SGHRS, CDR2 YFSETQ. After removal of 3 bases from V and 3 bases from J, the junction contained 4 bases not matched to a gene. The CDR3 runs to 15 residues. Cohort 3 recovered donors had two negative PCRs, clearance, or symptom resolution. The specimen sequenced was PBMCs or T cells enriched from blood (not recorded which). The chain combines TRBV5-1 with TRBJ2-2; the match to TRBD1 covers 8 bases. The TCR comes from a man aged 45-65 years who had recovered from COVID-19. Here the CDR3 reads CASSSGQGHTGELFF. DNA for the CDR3: TGCGCCAGCAGCTCCGGACAGGGCCACACCGGGGAGCTGTTTTTT. The whole variable domain, remainder taken from reference TRBV5-1 and TRBJ2-2, is KAGVTQTPRYLIKTRGQQVTLSCSPISGHRSVSWYQQTPGQGLQFLFEYFSETQRNKGNFPGRFSGRQFSNSRSEMNVSTLELGDSALYLCASSSGQGHTGELFFGEGSRLTVL.